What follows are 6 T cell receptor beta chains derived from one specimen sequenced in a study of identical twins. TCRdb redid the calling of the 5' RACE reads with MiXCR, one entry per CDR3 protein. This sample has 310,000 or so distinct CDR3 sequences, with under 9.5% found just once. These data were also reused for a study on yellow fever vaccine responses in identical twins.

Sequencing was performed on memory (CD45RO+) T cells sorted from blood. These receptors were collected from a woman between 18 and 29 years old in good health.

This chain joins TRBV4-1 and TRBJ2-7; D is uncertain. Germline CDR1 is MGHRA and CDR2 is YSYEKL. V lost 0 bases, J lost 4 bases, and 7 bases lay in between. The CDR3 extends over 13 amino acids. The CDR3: CASSQEVRYEQYF. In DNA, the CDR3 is TGCGCCAGCAGCCAAGAGGTTAGGTACGAGCAGTACTTC.

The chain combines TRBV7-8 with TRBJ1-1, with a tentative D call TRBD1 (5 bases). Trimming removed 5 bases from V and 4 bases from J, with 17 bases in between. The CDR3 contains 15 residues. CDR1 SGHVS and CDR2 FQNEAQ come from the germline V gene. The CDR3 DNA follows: TGTGCCAGCAGCGTCTCCGGGACGTGGACCACTGAAGCTTTCTTT. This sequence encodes CASSVSGTWTTEAFF. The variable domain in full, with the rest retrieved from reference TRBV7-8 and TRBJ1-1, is GAGVSQSPRYKVAKRGQDVALRCDPISGHVSLFWYQQALGQGPEFLTYFQNEAQLDKSGLPSDRFFAERPEGSVSTLKIQRTQQEDSAVYLCASSVSGTWTTEAFFGQGTRLTVV.

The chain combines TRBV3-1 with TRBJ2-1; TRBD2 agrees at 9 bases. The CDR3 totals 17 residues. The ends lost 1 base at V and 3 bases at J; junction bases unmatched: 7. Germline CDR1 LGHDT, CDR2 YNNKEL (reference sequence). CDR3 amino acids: CASSQVPTSGLYNEQFF. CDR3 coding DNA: TGTGCCAGCAGCCAAGTCCCGACTAGCGGCCTCTACAATGAGCAGTTCTTC.

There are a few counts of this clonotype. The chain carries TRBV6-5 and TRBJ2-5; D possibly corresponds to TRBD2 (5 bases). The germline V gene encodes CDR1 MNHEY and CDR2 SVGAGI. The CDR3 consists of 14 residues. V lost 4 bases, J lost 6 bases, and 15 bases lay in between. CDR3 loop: CASSSQRFHQTQYF. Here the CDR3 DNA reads TGTGCCAGCAGTTCCCAGCGGTTCCATCAGACCCAGTACTTC.

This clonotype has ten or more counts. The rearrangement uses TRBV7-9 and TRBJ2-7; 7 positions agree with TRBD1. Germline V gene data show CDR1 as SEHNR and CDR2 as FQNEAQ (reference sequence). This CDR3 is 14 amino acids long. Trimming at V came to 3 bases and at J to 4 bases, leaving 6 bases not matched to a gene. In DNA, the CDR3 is TGTGCCAGCAGCTTTAGTAGACAGGGATACGAGCAGTACTTC. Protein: CASSFSRQGYEQYF. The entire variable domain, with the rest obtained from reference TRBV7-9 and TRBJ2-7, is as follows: DTGVSQNPRHKITKRGQNVTFRCDPISEHNRLYWYRQTLGQGPEFLTYFQNEAQLEKSRLLSDRFSAERPKGSFSTLEIQRTEQGDSAMYLCASSFSRQGYEQYFGPGTRLTVT.

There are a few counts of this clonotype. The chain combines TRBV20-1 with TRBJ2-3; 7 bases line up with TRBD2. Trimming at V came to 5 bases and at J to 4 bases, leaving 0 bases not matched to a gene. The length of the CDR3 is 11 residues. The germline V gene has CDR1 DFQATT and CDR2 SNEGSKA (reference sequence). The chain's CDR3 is CSAGGADTQYF. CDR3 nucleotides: TGCAGTGCTGGGGGGGCAGATACGCAGTATTTT.